Sequencing of this TCR beta chain was carried out in a study of CD8+CD57+ T cells in acquired aplastic anemia. Genomic DNA, the template, was used for profiling of the TCR beta VDJ and CDR3. TCRdb passed the reads through MiXCR, listing each CDR3 protein once. The sample lists roughly 160,000 distinct CDR3 sequences, 70% to 75% occurring once. The sequenced patients had an expansion of CD8+CD57+ cells seen by flow cytometry. Each patient carried a diagnosis of severe acquired aplastic anemia. This TCR was sampled from a human donor with aplastic anemia. The specimen sequenced was sorted CD4+, CD8+, or CD8+CD57+ T cells (not recorded which) from PBMCs.

CDR3 loop: CASSPGTGGLEQYF. The CDR3 bases are TGTGCCAGCAGCCCTGGGACAGGGGGGCTCGAGCAGTACTTC. The chain links TRBV7-9 to TRBJ2-7; 11 bases match TRBD1. Germline trimming cut 5 bases from V and 6 bases from J; bases unmatched to any gene: 6. The CDR3 totals 14 residues. Germline V gives CDR1 SEHNR, CDR2 FQNEAQ (reference sequence).